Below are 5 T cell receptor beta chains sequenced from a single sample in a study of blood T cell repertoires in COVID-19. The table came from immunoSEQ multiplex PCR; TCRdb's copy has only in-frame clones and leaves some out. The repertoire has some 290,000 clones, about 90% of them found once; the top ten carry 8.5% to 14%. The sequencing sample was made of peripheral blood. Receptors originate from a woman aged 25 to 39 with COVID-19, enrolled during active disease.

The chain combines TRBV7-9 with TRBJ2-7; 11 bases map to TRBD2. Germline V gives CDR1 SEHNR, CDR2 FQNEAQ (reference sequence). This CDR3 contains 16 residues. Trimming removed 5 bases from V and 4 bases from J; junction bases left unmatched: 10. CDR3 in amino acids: CASSPRPGLAEYEQYF. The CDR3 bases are TGTGCCAGCAGCCCCCGGCCGGGACTAGCGGAATACGAGCAGTACTTC.

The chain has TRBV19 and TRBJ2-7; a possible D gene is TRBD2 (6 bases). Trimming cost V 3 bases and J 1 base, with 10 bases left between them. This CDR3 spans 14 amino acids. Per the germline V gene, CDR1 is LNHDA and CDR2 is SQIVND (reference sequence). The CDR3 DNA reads TGTGCCAGTAGTATTACGGGGGATTCCTACGAGCAGTACTTC. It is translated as CASSITGDSYEQYF.

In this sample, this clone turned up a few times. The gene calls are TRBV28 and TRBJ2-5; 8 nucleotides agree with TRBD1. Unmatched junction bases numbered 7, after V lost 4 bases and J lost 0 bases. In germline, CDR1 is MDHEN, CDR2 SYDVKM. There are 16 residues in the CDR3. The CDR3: CASSSESTGDQETQYF. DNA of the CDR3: TGTGCCAGCAGTTCCGAATCGACAGGGGACCAAGAGACCCAGTACTTC. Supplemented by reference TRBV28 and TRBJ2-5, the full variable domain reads DVKVTQSSRYLVKRTGEKVFLECVQDMDHENMFWYRQDPGLGLRLIYFSYDVKMKEKGDIPEGYSVSREKKERFSLILESASTNQTSMYLCASSSESTGDQETQYFGPGTRLLVL.

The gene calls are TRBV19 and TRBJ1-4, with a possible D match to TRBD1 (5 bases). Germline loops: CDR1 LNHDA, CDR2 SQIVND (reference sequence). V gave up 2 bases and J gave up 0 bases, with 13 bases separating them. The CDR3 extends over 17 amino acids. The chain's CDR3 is CASSIKGRGATNEKLFF. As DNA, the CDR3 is TGTGCCAGTAGTATAAAGGGGAGGGGAGCAACTAATGAAAAACTGTTTTTT.

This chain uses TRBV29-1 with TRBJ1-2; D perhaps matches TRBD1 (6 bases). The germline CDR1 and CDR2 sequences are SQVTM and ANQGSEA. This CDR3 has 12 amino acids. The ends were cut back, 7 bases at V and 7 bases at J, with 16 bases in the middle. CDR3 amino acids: CSADGGALGYTF. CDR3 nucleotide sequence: TGCAGCGCCGATGGGGGGGCGCTTGGCTACACCTTC.